A selection of T cell receptor beta chains follows, all from one sample in a study of chemoradiotherapy in HPV16-positive cancers. Sequencing used immunoSEQ multiplex PCR; TCRdb keeps in-frame clones, though not all of them. This sample carries under 20,000 clones, more than 75% of them seen once, and the ten largest clones take around 3.6%. The sequences come from blood, collected from a patient who underwent chemoradiotherapy. These receptors came from a human donor with HPV-associated anogenital cancer. CDR3s include the opening cysteine and the closing phenylalanine or tryptophan. The D gene is left open where the match is weak. A row's size may be missing; if present it is once, few, many or a size class.

clone size,D gene,J gene,V gene,CDR3 protein,CDR3 DNA
.,TRBD2,TRBJ2-1,TRBV7-9,CASSPAAGVNYNEQFF,TGTGCCAGCAGTCCCGCCGCGGGGGTTAACTACAATGAGCAGTTCTTC
.,.,TRBJ2-5,TRBV7-2,CASSLLSEETQYF,TGTGCCAGCAGCTTACTCAGTGAAGAGACCCAGTACTTC
once,TRBD1,TRBJ1-5,TRBV27,CASSSQGASQPQHF,TGTGCCAGCAGTTCTCAGGGGGCCAGTCAGCCCCAGCATTTT
.,TRBD1,TRBJ2-7,TRBV11-2,CASSPLGRTGDYEQYF,TGTGCCAGCAGCCCGCTTGGGCGGACAGGAGACTACGAGCAGTACTTC
.,TRBD2,TRBJ2-5,TRBV7-2,CASSIAGGPQEQYF,TGTGCCAGCAGCATAGCGGGGGGGCCTCAGGAGCAGTACTTC
.,.,TRBJ2-1,TRBV5-1,CATDTTSYNEQFF,TGCGCCACGGACACTACCTCCTACAATGAGCAGTTCTTC
.,.,TRBJ2-7,TRBV7-2,CASSRGGGGDSYEQYF,TGTGCCAGCAGCCGCGGGGGAGGGGGCGACTCCTACGAGCAGTACTTC
.,.,TRBJ1-4,TRBV28,CASSLEAGTNEKLFF,TGTGCCAGCAGTTTAGAGGCAGGGACTAATGAAAAACTGTTTTTT
.,TRBD1,TRBJ1-2,TRBV11-2,CASSLDTSRGRNGYTF,TGTGCCAGCAGCTTAGATACATCCAGGGGGCGTAATGGCTACACCTTC
.,TRBD1,TRBJ2-2,TRBV7-9,CASSSDRGENTGELFF,TGTGCCAGCAGTTCCGACAGGGGGGAAAACACCGGGGAGCTGTTTTTT
few,TRBD2,TRBJ2-5,TRBV5-1,CASSPSGEGQETQYF,TGCGCCAGCAGCCCTAGCGGTGAAGGTCAAGAGACCCAGTACTTC
.,TRBD2,TRBJ2-3,TRBV7-7,CASSLGLAGTDTQYF,TGTGCCAGCAGCTTAGGCCTAGCGGGAACAGATACGCAGTATTTT
.,TRBD1,TRBJ2-1,TRBV9,CASSMTGGNNEQFF,TGTGCCAGCAGCATGACAGGGGGAAACAATGAGCAGTTCTTC
.,.,TRBJ2-3,TRBV7-2,CASSSVGGWRTDTQYF,TGTGCCAGCAGCTCGGTTGGGGGATGGCGCACAGATACGCAGTATTTT
.,.,TRBJ1-2,TRBV11-2,CASSFTPTDYGYTF,TGTGCCAGCAGCTTCACTCCGACGGACTATGGCTACACCTTC
.,TRBD1,TRBJ1-6,TRBV28,CASRKWTGDLGPLHF,TGTGCCAGCAGGAAATGGACAGGGGATCTGGGACCCCTCCACTTT
.,.,TRBJ2-3,TRBV7-9,CASRIGGGTDTQYF,TGTGCCAGCAGGATCGGGGGAGGAACAGATACGCAGTATTTT
.,.,TRBJ2-7,TRBV15,CATSREKSAGLLEQYF,TGTGCCACCAGCAGAGAGAAGTCGGCAGGGCTACTCGAGCAGTACTTC
.,TRBD2,TRBJ2-7,TRBV19,CASSIVAGGYEQYF,TGTGCCAGTAGTATAGTAGCGGGGGGCTACGAGCAGTACTTC
.,.,TRBJ2-7,TRBV2,CASNGHEQYF,TGTGCCAGCAACGGCCACGAGCAGTACTTC
.,.,TRBJ1-6,TRBV2,CASSVENSNSPLHF,TGTGCCAGCAGTGTCGAGAACAGTAATTCACCCCTCCACTTT
.,.,TRBJ1-2,TRBV28,CASSPSRRRSPAF,TGTGCCAGCAGTCCCTCCCGCAGGCGGTCCCCCGCCTTC
.,TRBD1,TRBJ1-4,TRBV27,CASSLGQFEKLFF,TGTGCCAGCAGTTTGGGACAGTTTGAAAAACTGTTTTTT
.,TRBD1,TRBJ2-5,TRBV5-6,CASSLTGAPLKYF,TGTGCCAGCAGCCTGACAGGGGCCCCCTTGAAGTACTTC
.,TRBD1,TRBJ1-3,TRBV15,CATSRDRPGTGGLYF,TGTGCCACCAGCAGAGATCGTCCAGGGACAGGGGGGTTATATTTT
.,.,TRBJ1-1,TRBV6-1,CASTDGENTEAFF,TGTGCCAGCACCGACGGAGAGAACACTGAAGCTTTCTTT
.,TRBD2,TRBJ2-2,TRBV7-9,CASSSASGNTGELFF,TGTGCCAGCAGCTCTGCTAGCGGGAACACCGGGGAGCTGTTTTTT